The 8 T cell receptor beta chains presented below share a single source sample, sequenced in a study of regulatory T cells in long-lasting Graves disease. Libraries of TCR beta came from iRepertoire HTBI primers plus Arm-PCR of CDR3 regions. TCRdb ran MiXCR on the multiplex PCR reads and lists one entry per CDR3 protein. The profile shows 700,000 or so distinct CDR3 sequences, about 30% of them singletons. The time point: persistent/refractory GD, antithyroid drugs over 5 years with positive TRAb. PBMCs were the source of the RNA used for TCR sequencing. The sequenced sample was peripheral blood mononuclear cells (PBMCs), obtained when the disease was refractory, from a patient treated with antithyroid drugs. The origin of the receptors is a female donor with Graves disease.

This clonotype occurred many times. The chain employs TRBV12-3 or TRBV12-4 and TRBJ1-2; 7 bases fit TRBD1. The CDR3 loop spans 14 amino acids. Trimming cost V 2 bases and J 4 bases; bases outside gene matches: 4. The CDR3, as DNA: TGTGCCAGCAGTTTAAGGGGGCGCTTCTATGGCTACACCTTC. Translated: CASSLRGRFYGYTF.

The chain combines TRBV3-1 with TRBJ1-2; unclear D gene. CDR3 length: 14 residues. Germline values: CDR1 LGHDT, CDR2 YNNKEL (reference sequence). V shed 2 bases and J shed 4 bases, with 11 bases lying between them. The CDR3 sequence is CASSQMTSVYGYTF. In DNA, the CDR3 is TGTGCCAGCAGCCAAATGACATCTGTCTATGGCTACACCTTC.

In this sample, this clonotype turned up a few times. Written as DNA, the CDR3 is TGTGCCATCACGGGGGTATGGAATCAGCCCCAGCATTTT. Its translation: CAITGVWNQPQHF. The V gene is TRBV10-3, the J gene TRBJ1-5, with D maybe TRBD1 (5 bases). Per the germline V gene, CDR1 is ENHRY and CDR2 is SYGVKD. Trimming pared 7 bases from V and 4 bases from J, leaving 11 bases between. The CDR3 extends over 13 amino acids.

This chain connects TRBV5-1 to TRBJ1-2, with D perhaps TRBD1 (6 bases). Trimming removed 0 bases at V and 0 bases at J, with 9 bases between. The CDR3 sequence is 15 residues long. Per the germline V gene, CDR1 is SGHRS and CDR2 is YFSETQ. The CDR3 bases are TGCGCCAGCAGCTTGGTGACAGGACCTAACTATGGCTACACCTTC. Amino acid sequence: CASSLVTGPNYGYTF.

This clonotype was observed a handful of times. In DNA form, the CDR3 reads TGTGCCAGCAGTTTGACCCCCTCCGGGGGGCGGAATTCACCCCTCCACTTT. It encodes CASSLTPSGGRNSPLHF. The chain couples TRBV28 to TRBJ1-6, with D tentatively TRBD1 (6 bases). V was pared by 3 bases and J by 7 bases, with 19 bases between. The CDR3 covers 17 residues. In germline, CDR1 is MDHEN, CDR2 SYDVKM.

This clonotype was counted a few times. CDR3 region: CASSGQISGNTIYF. The CDR3 DNA reads as TGTGCCAGCTCTGGACAAATCTCTGGAAACACCATATATTTT. The V call is TRBV9, the J call TRBJ1-3; TRBD1 might be the D (5 bases). Per germline, CDR1 SGDLS and CDR2 YYNGEE. The germline V and J ends were trimmed by 7 bases and 0 bases, with 11 bases remaining between them. CDR3 length: 14 residues.

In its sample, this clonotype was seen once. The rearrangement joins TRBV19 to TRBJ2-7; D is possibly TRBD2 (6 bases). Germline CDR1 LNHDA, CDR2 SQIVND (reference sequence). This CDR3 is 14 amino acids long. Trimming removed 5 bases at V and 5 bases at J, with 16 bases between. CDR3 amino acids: CASSLPGGTHEQYF. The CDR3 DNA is TGTGCCAGTAGTCTCCCTGGGGGGACGCACGAGCAGTACTTC.

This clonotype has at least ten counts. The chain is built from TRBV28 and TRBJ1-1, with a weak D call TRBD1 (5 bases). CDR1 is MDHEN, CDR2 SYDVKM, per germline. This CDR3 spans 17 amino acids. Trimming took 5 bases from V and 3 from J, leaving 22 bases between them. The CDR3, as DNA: TGTGCCAGCAGTCCCCTCTCTGTTAGGGGCGCGGACACTGAAGCTTTCTTT. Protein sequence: CASSPLSVRGADTEAFF.